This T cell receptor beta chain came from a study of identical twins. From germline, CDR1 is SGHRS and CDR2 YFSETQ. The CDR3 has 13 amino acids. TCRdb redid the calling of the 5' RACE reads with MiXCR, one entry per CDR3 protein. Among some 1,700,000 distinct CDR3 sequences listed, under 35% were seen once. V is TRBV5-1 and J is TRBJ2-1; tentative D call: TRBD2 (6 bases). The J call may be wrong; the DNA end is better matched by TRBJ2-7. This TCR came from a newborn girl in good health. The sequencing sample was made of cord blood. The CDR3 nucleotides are TGCGCCAGCGGGGGGTCGTTCAACAATGAGCAGTACTTC. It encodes CASGGSFNNEQYF.